This record concerns one T cell receptor (beta chain) sequence. Generated by immunoSEQ multiplex PCR, the TCRdb table keeps only in-frame clones and is missing some. The table lists roughly 120,000 clones, around 86% of them singletons, with roughly 4.9% in the top ten. This record comes from a study of blood T cell repertoires in COVID-19. Turning to the study itself: The United States, Italy and Spain were the sources of the acute and convalescent COVID-19 samples. PBMCs, B-cell-depleted T cells, or T cells were the source of the cDNA or gDNA that made up the material.

This CDR3 spans 11 amino acids. CDR1 is SEHNR and CDR2 is FQNEAQ in the germline V gene (reference sequence). V gave up 3 bases and J gave up 6 bases, with 6 bases separating them. This TCR was sampled from a human donor in a cohort sampled during active COVID-19. Sequenced: peripheral blood. This chain uses TRBV7-9 with TRBJ2-7; unclear D gene. The CDR3 spells CASSFAAEQYF. The CDR3 DNA follows: TGTGCCAGCAGCTTTGCGGCCGAGCAGTACTTC.